Shown below are 31 T cell receptor beta chains from a single sample sequenced in a study of T cell repertoires in cytomegalovirus infection. One entry per CDR3 protein results from TCRdb running MiXCR on the reads. The sample yields 600,000 to 700,000 distinct CDR3 sequences, around a third seen once. For these receptors, no antigen is known. The sample in question was cultured PBMCs, obtained from culture after CMV antigen stimulation. These receptor sequences come from a human donor in good health (CMV status not recorded). Some clones in this sample may be carry-over from other donors' samples.

The CDR3 region has the DNA TGCGCCAGCAGACGGGAGACCCAAGAGACCCAGTACTTC. This encodes CASRRETQETQYF. The V gene is TRBV5-1, the J gene TRBJ2-5; tentative D call: TRBD2 (6 bases). With 5 bases removed from V and 1 base from J, the gap between germline ends came to 9 bases. The CDR3 loop spans 13 amino acids. From germline, CDR1 is SGHRS and CDR2 YFSETQ. The full variable domain, its missing parts supplied by reference TRBV5-1 and TRBJ2-5, is KAGVTQTPRYLIKTRGQQVTLSCSPISGHRSVSWYQQTPGQGLQFLFEYFSETQRNKGNFPGRFSGRQFSNSRSEMNVSTLELGDSALYLCASRRETQETQYFGPGTRLLVL.

This clonotype was detected only a few times. The chain recombines TRBV28 with TRBJ2-5; D is undetermined. Trimming took 3 bases from V and 0 from J, leaving 8 bases between them. Germline CDR1 is MDHEN and CDR2 is SYDVKM. The CDR3 has 14 residues. DNA for the CDR3: TGTGCCAGCAGTTTCGGGTCCTACCAAGAGACCCAGTACTTC. Translating gives CASSFGSYQETQYF.

This clonotype was seen ten or more times. The chain is built from TRBV7-8 and TRBJ2-7, with D possibly matching TRBD2 (6 bases). Germline CDR1 reads SGHVS; CDR2 reads FQNEAQ. V gave up 5 bases and J gave up 1 base, with 15 bases separating them. The CDR3 has 15 amino acids. CDR3 in amino acids: CASSRTGRGSYEQYF. The CDR3 nucleotides are TGTGCCAGCAGCCGAACCGGGAGAGGGTCCTACGAGCAGTACTTC.

The rearrangement joins TRBV12-3 or TRBV12-4 to TRBJ2-3, with D hard to call. The length of the CDR3 is 15 residues. The ends were cut back, 8 bases at V and 3 bases at J, with 18 bases in the middle. CDR3 sequence (DNA): TGTGCCAGCTTACCCCCCCGGACCCTTACAGATACGCAGTATTTT. This gives the protein CASLPPRTLTDTQYF.

The V and J genes are TRBV12-3 or TRBV12-4 and TRBJ1-4; no reliable D call. V lost 6 bases to trimming and J lost 3 bases, with 11 bases between them. This CDR3 has 14 amino acids. The DNA of the CDR3 is TGTGCCAGCAGACGGCCTGGGCCTAATGAAAAACTGTTTTTT. Encoded protein: CASRRPGPNEKLFF.

This clonotype has more than one count but fewer than ten. The rearrangement links TRBV20-1 to TRBJ2-7; 10 bases align to TRBD2. Germline CDR1 DFQATT, CDR2 SNEGSKA (reference sequence). J lost 5 bases, V lost 4 bases, and 8 bases had no gene match. CDR3 length equals 14 residues. CDR3 protein: CSAIVAGGDDEQYF. As DNA, the CDR3 is TGCAGTGCTATCGTAGCGGGGGGCGACGACGAGCAGTACTTC.

The chain carries TRBV4-1 and TRBJ2-5, with D perhaps TRBD1 or TRBD2 (5 bases each). The length of the CDR3 is 16 residues. CDR1 and CDR2 (germline): MGHRA, YSYEKL. With 1 base removed from V and 2 bases from J, the gap between germline ends came to 14 bases. The CDR3 is CASSQVGRRTQETQYF. DNA for the CDR3: TGCGCCAGCAGCCAAGTTGGGAGACGGACACAAGAGACCCAGTACTTC.

The V gene is TRBV19, the J gene TRBJ2-7; the match to TRBD2 covers 7 bases. The CDR3 is 17 residues long. The junction had 15 bases not matched to a gene; V was cut back by 7 bases and J by 0 bases. CDR1 is LNHDA and CDR2 is SQIVND in the germline V gene (reference sequence). The CDR3 sequence is CASTLPPGLPLSYEQYF. The CDR3 coding sequence is TGTGCCAGTACCTTACCCCCGGGACTACCACTCTCCTACGAGCAGTACTTC.

In its sample, this clonotype was seen a few times. The chain carries TRBV30 and TRBJ2-4, with 9 nucleotides matching TRBD1. Germline lookup yields CDR1 GTSNPN and CDR2 SVGIG (reference sequence). This CDR3 comprises 12 residues. After removal of 7 bases from V and 4 bases from J, the junction contained 2 bases not matched to a gene. The CDR3 sequence is CAYGQGKNIQYF. The CDR3 DNA sequence: TGTGCCTACGGACAGGGGAAAAACATTCAGTACTTC.

This clonotype has just a few counts. The rearrangement uses TRBV6-5 and TRBJ1-3; D not certain. The germline V gene encodes CDR1 MNHEY and CDR2 SVGAGI. The V and J ends lost 0 bases and 4 bases respectively, with 7 bases between them. There are 14 residues in the CDR3. CDR3 in DNA: TGTGCCAGCAGTTACTCGAACCTGGGAAACACCATATATTTT. Protein product: CASSYSNLGNTIYF.

This chain joins TRBV7-2 and TRBJ2-1; 9 bases agree with TRBD2. CDR3 length: 16 residues. Losses at the gene ends were 1 base for V and 3 bases for J; bases not matched to a gene: 4. Germline values: CDR1 SGHTA, CDR2 FQGNSA. The CDR3 region is CASSLVAGALYNEQFF. DNA for the CDR3: TGTGCCAGCAGCTTAGTAGCGGGAGCCCTCTACAATGAGCAGTTCTTC.

This chain connects TRBV20-1 to TRBJ2-1, with 7 positions matching TRBD2. This CDR3 spans 14 amino acids. Trimming cost V 3 bases and J 5 bases; bases outside gene matches: 7. CDR1 and CDR2 (germline): DFQATT, SNEGSKA (reference sequence). The CDR3 spells CSASRLAVHNEQFF. The CDR3 DNA reads TGCAGTGCTAGTCGGCTAGCGGTACACAATGAGCAGTTCTTC.

The chain employs TRBV6-6 and TRBJ1-4, with D perhaps matching TRBD1 (5 bases). The CDR3 extends over 15 amino acids. Germline CDR1 MNHNY, CDR2 SVGAGI (reference sequence). The V and J ends lost 2 bases and 6 bases respectively, with 13 bases between them. CDR3 protein: CASSYPGRGDEKLFF. The CDR3 nucleotides read TGTGCCAGCAGTTACCCGGGACGCGGGGATGAAAAACTGTTTTTT.

This chain links TRBV24-1 with TRBJ2-3, with D unresolved. V lost 1 base, J lost 2 bases, and 15 bases lay in between. Germline lookup yields CDR1 KGHDR and CDR2 SFDVKD. The CDR3 is made up of 17 amino acids. The CDR3 DNA is TGTGCCACCAGTGATTTTAACACTCGCCTTTTCACAGATACGCAGTATTTT. This gives the protein CATSDFNTRLFTDTQYF.

The genes are TRBV11-3 and TRBJ2-3; 7 positions match TRBD2. Germline V gene sequence: CDR1 SGHNT, CDR2 YENEEA. The CDR3 totals 15 residues. V lost 3 bases to trimming and J lost 2 bases; unmatched junction nucleotides: 5. This chain's CDR3 is CASSFLAEVTDTQYF. In DNA form, the CDR3 reads TGTGCCAGCAGCTTCCTAGCGGAGGTCACAGATACGCAGTATTTT.

This clonotype appeared a few times. The chain employs TRBV7-9 and TRBJ2-7; 11 nucleotides line up with TRBD2. This CDR3 has 21 residues. Germline V CDR1 and CDR2: SEHNR, FQNEAQ (reference sequence). V dropped 5 bases and J dropped 0; count of bases not matched to a gene: 21. The CDR3 spells CASSPREGGIAGGRSSYEQYF. As DNA, the CDR3 is TGTGCCAGCAGCCCCCGGGAAGGGGGAATAGCGGGAGGGCGGAGCTCCTACGAGCAGTACTTC.

The sample holds many counts of this clonotype. The chain combines TRBV7-2 with TRBJ2-5, with 10 bases identical to TRBD1. Germline V gives CDR1 SGHTA, CDR2 FQGNSA. V was clipped by 5 bases and J by 5 bases; unmatched bases: 8. The CDR3 length is 15 residues. The CDR3 is CASSPLTGGPETQYF. CDR3 bases: TGTGCCAGCAGCCCCCTGACAGGGGGCCCGGAGACCCAGTACTTC.

There are many counts of this clonotype. This chain uses TRBV7-8 with TRBJ1-4; perhaps TRBD1 as D (6 bases). The germline CDR1 and CDR2 sequences are SGHVS and FQNEAQ. Between the trimmed V and J ends, which lost 3 bases and 7 bases, there was a span of 18 bases. The length of the CDR3 is 16 residues. CDR3 bases: TGTGCCAGCAGCTTGGGACGAACAGGGAATTTTGAAAAACTGTTTTTT. Encoded protein: CASSLGRTGNFEKLFF.

V usage is TRBV4-1 and J usage is TRBJ2-1, with TRBD2 matching 15 bases. The CDR3 loop spans 20 amino acids. Germline-derived CDR1 and CDR2 are MGHRA and YSYEKL. J gave up 0 bases and V 4 bases, and 10 bases lay outside the gene matches. As DNA, the CDR3 is TGCGCCAGCAGCCCCTTGGGACTAGCGGGGGGAACAATCTCCTACAATGAGCAGTTCTTC. Protein: CASSPLGLAGGTISYNEQFF.

The chain has TRBV20-1 and TRBJ2-7; 8 bases fit TRBD2. Germline CDR1 and CDR2: DFQATT and SNEGSKA (reference sequence). V lost 4 bases, J lost 1 base, and 6 bases stayed unmatched. The CDR3 has 14 residues. DNA of the CDR3: TGCAGTGCTATCCCGGGGGGGCGTTCCTACGAGCAGTACTTC. Its protein product is CSAIPGGRSYEQYF.

The rearrangement uses TRBV7-9 and TRBJ2-1; unclear D gene. The CDR3 is 15 amino acids. V gave up 0 bases and J gave up 7 bases, with 13 bases separating them. The germline V gene encodes CDR1 SEHNR and CDR2 FQNEAQ (reference sequence). CDR3 bases: TGTGCCAGCAGCTTAGCGGGCGTCCCCATAAATGAGCAGTTCTTC. It encodes CASSLAGVPINEQFF.

The chain uses TRBV6-1 and TRBJ1-5; D is uncertain. Germline CDR1 is MNHNS and CDR2 is SASEGT. V was clipped by 0 bases and J by 6 bases, with 9 bases between them. This CDR3 has 14 residues. This chain's CDR3 is CASSEARWFQPQHF. In nucleotides, the CDR3 is TGTGCCAGCAGTGAAGCGCGTTGGTTTCAGCCCCAGCATTTT.

The chain combines TRBV18 with TRBJ2-3; maybe TRBD2 (5 bases). The V end was cut by 2 bases, the J end by 5 bases, with 20 bases between. Germline lookup yields CDR1 KGHSH and CDR2 LQKENI. This CDR3 region has 17 residues. DNA of the CDR3: TGTGCCAGCTCACCATCATTAGCTTTTCCGGGAAGAGATACGCAGTATTTT. This translates into CASSPSLAFPGRDTQYF.

The chain couples TRBV5-4 to TRBJ2-2, with 11 bases aligning to TRBD1. Germline V lookup: CDR1 SGHNT, CDR2 YYREEE (reference sequence). The CDR3 runs to 15 residues. Losses at the gene ends were 4 bases for V and 6 bases for J; bases not matched to a gene: 5. CDR3 in DNA: TGTGCCAGCAGCGGGGACAGGGGGTCTCCCGGGGAGCTGTTTTTT. It is translated as CASSGDRGSPGELFF.

V and J are TRBV28 and TRBJ1-4; 9 nucleotides line up with TRBD1. After removal of 3 bases from V and 6 bases from J, the junction contained 5 bases not matched to a gene. The CDR3 length is 15 residues. Germline loops: CDR1 MDHEN, CDR2 SYDVKM. This chain's CDR3 is CASSFLRQGDEKLFF. CDR3 nucleotides: TGTGCCAGCAGTTTCTTGCGACAGGGGGATGAAAAACTGTTTTTT.

In this sample, this clonotype turned up a few times. The chain joins TRBV4-1 to TRBJ2-1; tentatively, D is TRBD1 (5 bases). CDR1 and CDR2 from the germline V gene are MGHRA and YSYEKL. CDR3 length equals 16 residues. Trimming left V 5 bases short and J 0 bases short, with 14 bases between. CDR3 residues: CASSKIGAISYNEQFF. As DNA, the CDR3 is TGCGCCAGCAGCAAAATAGGGGCGATCTCCTACAATGAGCAGTTCTTC.

The J gene is TRBJ2-2, the V gene TRBV11-3, with D perhaps TRBD2 (6 bases). The CDR3 runs 19 residues. Per germline, CDR1 SGHNT and CDR2 YENEEA. Trimming took 4 bases from V and 0 from J, leaving 21 bases between them. The CDR3 loop is CASSSDPGLGEANTGELFF. The CDR3 region has the DNA TGTGCCAGCAGCTCAGATCCCGGCTTGGGGGAGGCGAACACCGGGGAGCTGTTTTTT.

This clonotype was counted ten times or more. The rearrangement uses TRBV7-2 and TRBJ2-7; TRBD2 matches 12 bases. Germline CDR1 reads SGHTA; CDR2 reads FQGNSA. J gave up 3 bases and V 5 bases, and 11 bases lay outside the gene matches. The CDR3 runs to 17 residues. The CDR3 sequence is CASSQGLAGLVGYEQYF. As DNA, the CDR3 is TGTGCCAGCAGCCAAGGACTAGCGGGACTGGTGGGCTACGAGCAGTACTTC.

As for this clonotype: At one boundary the junction diverges from the germline segment, which might be a read error. CDR3 DNA: TGTGCCAGCAGCCATGAAAGGGACACTTTTGAATTC. It yields the protein CASSHERDTFEF. The chain has TRBV3-1 and TRBJ1-2; weak D call: TRBD1 (6 bases). The germline V gene has CDR1 LGHDT and CDR2 YNNKEL (reference sequence). The CDR3 consists of 12 residues.

This clonotype was counted only a few times. The rearrangement joins TRBV20-1 to TRBJ1-6; D gene ambiguous. V lost 6 bases and J 2 bases, leaving 8 bases between the germline ends. This CDR3 has 13 residues. Germline values: CDR1 DFQATT, CDR2 SNEGSKA (reference sequence). The CDR3 loop reads CSAPITYNSPLHF. CDR3 DNA sequence: TGCAGTGCCCCGATCACCTATAATTCACCCCTCCACTTT.

This chain uses TRBV24-1 with TRBJ2-3; D not resolved. CDR3 size: 11 residues. Per the germline V gene, CDR1 is KGHDR and CDR2 is SFDVKD. V gave up 9 bases and J gave up 6 bases, with 9 bases separating them. In nucleotides, the CDR3 is TGTGCCACCCGCCAAGGGGATACGCAGTATTTT. Residues: CATRQGDTQYF.